Listed here are 15 T cell receptor beta chains from one sample, sequenced in a study of blood T cell repertoires in COVID-19. Method: immunoSEQ multiplex PCR; TCRdb's copy keeps in-frame clones and lacks some. The sample shows 110,000 to 150,000 clones, around 88% of them seen only once. The sample comprised peripheral blood. These receptors all stem from a man in his 60s with active or convalescent COVID-19.

The chain employs TRBV6-2 or TRBV6-3 and TRBJ2-3; 10 nucleotides agree with TRBD2. The CDR3 covers 14 residues. V gave up 4 bases and J gave up 4 bases; unmatched junction bases: 2. Germline V lookup: CDR1 MNHEY, CDR2 SVGEGT. CDR3 DNA sequence: TGTGCCAGCAGTTCAGCGGGAGGGGCAGATACGCAGTATTTT. Translation gives CASSSAGGADTQYF.

The chain joins TRBV11-2 to TRBJ2-1, with 9 bases that match TRBD2. CDR3 length: 13 amino acids. Germline assignment: CDR1 SGHAT and CDR2 FQNNGV. V gave up 0 bases and J gave up 16 bases; unmatched junction bases: 7. CDR3 DNA sequence: TGTGCCAGCAGCTTAGACCCAGCGGGAGGCTCTTTCTTC. The encoded protein is CASSLDPAGGSFF.

The chain combines TRBV7-2 with TRBJ1-5, with 8 nucleotides matching TRBD1. Germline V gives CDR1 SGHTA, CDR2 FQGNSA. Trimming at V came to 6 bases and at J to 3 bases, leaving 7 bases not matched to a gene. CDR3 length: 15 amino acids. CDR3 DNA: TGTGCCAGCAGTCCCGGGACAGGCCACAATCAGCCCCAGCATTTT. Encoded protein: CASSPGTGHNQPQHF.

The chain couples TRBV29-1 to TRBJ2-7, with D possibly TRBD2 on 5 matching bases. V was clipped by 4 bases and J by 6 bases, with 16 bases between them. This CDR3 has 13 residues. Per germline, CDR1 SQVTM and CDR2 ANQGSEA. The CDR3 is CSVVFRGWAEQYF. The CDR3 nucleotides are TGCAGCGTTGTTTTTCGGGGTTGGGCCGAGCAGTACTTC.

The rearrangement joins TRBV5-4 to TRBJ2-3; D ambiguous. The CDR3 extends over 16 amino acids. Germline V CDR1 and CDR2: SGHNT, YYREEE (reference sequence). With 0 bases removed from V and 3 bases from J, the gap between germline ends came to 14 bases. CDR3 nucleotide sequence: TGTGCCAGCAGCTTGGGCGGAAGGCTAAGGACAGATACGCAGTATTTT. Its translation: CASSLGGRLRTDTQYF.

The chain joins TRBV14 to TRBJ1-3; possibly TRBD1 for D (6 bases). Trimming pared 2 bases from V and 3 bases from J, leaving 11 bases between. Germline values: CDR1 SGHDN, CDR2 FVKESK. This CDR3 contains 15 residues. The CDR3 spells CASSQPRGFGNTIYF. DNA of the CDR3: TGTGCCAGCAGCCAACCCAGGGGTTTTGGAAACACCATATATTTT. Variable domain in full (rest from reference TRBV14 and TRBJ1-3): EAGVTQFPSHSVIEKGQTVTLRCDPISGHDNLYWYRRVMGKEIKFLLHFVKESKQDESGMPNNRFLAERTGGTYSTLKVQPAELEDSGVYFCASSQPRGFGNTIYFGEGSWLTVV.

The chain has TRBV18 and TRBJ2-7; 7 positions agree with TRBD1. The CDR3 sequence is 15 residues long. The V and J ends lost 3 bases and 0 bases, in that order; junction bases with no gene match: 5. Per the germline V gene, CDR1 is KGHSH and CDR2 is LQKENI. Here the CDR3 DNA reads TGTGCCAGCTCACCCGGACAGGCGGTCTCCTACGAGCAGTACTTC. Translated: CASSPGQAVSYEQYF.

The chain is built from TRBV21-1 and TRBJ2-7; TRBD2, the D gene given by the table, was not confirmed from the DNA. TRBV21-1 is given as a pseudogene. This CDR3 is 17 amino acids long. The CDR3 is CASSRGLAGGPSYEQYF. The DNA of the CDR3 is TGTGCCAGCAGCAGGGGACTAGCGGGAGGGCCCTCCTACGAGCAGTACTTC.

The rearrangement uses TRBV21-1 and TRBJ1-5; the table's D call, TRBD1, was not checked against the DNA. TRBV21-1 is a pseudogene. The length of the CDR3 is 14 residues. CDR3 sequence reads: CASSEDREYQPQHF. CDR3 in DNA: TGTGCCAGCAGCGAGGACAGGGAGTATCAGCCCCAGCATTTT.

In this sample, this clone turned up a few times. The genes are TRBV3-1 (or the pseudogene TRBV3-2) and TRBJ2-4, with D unresolved. CDR1 is LGHDT, CDR2 YNNKEL, per germline (reference sequence). Between the trimmed V and J ends, which lost 4 bases and 9 bases, there was a span of 13 bases. The CDR3 covers 13 residues. The CDR3 DNA is TGTGCCAGCAGCCCATCCCCGACGGGCATTCAGTACTTC. It codes for CASSPSPTGIQYF.

V gene TRBV30 combines with J gene TRBJ1-4, with a weak D call TRBD1 (5 bases). CDR3 length equals 14 residues. Trimming shortened V by 5 bases and J by 8 bases, and 18 bases separated the two germline ends. CDR1 is GTSNPN and CDR2 is SVGIG in the germline V gene (reference sequence). The CDR3 DNA follows: TGTGCCTGGCAGGGAAAGCTGGGCAGGGAAAAACTGTTTTTT. Its translation is CAWQGKLGREKLFF.

The genes are TRBV11-3 and TRBJ2-3; 8 nucleotides match TRBD2. With 1 base clipped from V and 0 bases from J, the junction kept 0 bases outside the gene matches. The germline V gene encodes CDR1 SGHNT and CDR2 YENEEA. The CDR3 is made up of 15 amino acids. The CDR3: CASSLASGSTDTQYF. Written as DNA, the CDR3 is TGTGCCAGCAGCTTAGCTAGCGGGAGCACAGATACGCAGTATTTT.

In its sample, this clone was seen a few times. This chain links TRBV7-8 with TRBJ1-5, with no clear D. The CDR3 covers 12 residues. CDR1 and CDR2 from the germline V gene are SGHVS and FQNEAQ. V shed 4 bases and J shed 7 bases, with 8 bases lying between them. The CDR3 protein is CASSSREQPQHF. The CDR3 DNA reads TGTGCCAGCAGCTCGCGAGAGCAGCCCCAGCATTTT.

The gene calls are TRBV12-3 or TRBV12-4 and TRBJ2-5; TRBD2 agrees at 11 bases. After removal of 6 bases from V and 4 bases from J, the junction contained 1 base not matched to a gene. CDR3 length: 13 residues. CDR3 sequence reads: CASRTSGRETQYF. The CDR3, as DNA: TGTGCCAGCAGAACTAGCGGGAGAGAGACCCAGTACTTC.

The chain's CDR3 is CASSQPRTGRTGANVLTF. The CDR3 coding sequence is TGTGCCAGCAGCCAACCCCGGACAGGGAGGACTGGGGCCAACGTCCTGACTTTC. This rearrangement joins TRBV4-2 to TRBJ2-6, with TRBD1 identical over 8 bases. Germline CDR1 reads LGHNA; CDR2 reads YNFKEQ. Trimming at V came to 2 bases and at J to 2 bases, leaving 8 bases not matched to a gene. The CDR3 contains 18 residues.